This TCR beta chain was recorded in a study of CD8+CD57+ T cells in acquired aplastic anemia. Study-level background: Yields of DNA that came from sorted CD4+ and CD8+ cells averaged about 3.3 ug.

Study-wide points: Significant differences in CD8+ Simpson's diversity were not observed between patients and controls. Common to patients and controls were roughly 30 CD8+ CDR3 sequences.

This clonotype was detected ten times or more. Its antigen is unknown. Genomic DNA constituted the template upon which TCR beta VDJ and CDR3 profiling was performed. One entry per CDR3 protein results from TCRdb running MiXCR on the reads. The repertoire consists of roughly 200,000 distinct CDR3 sequences, with over 55% occurring once and the leading ten covering around three fifths. In patients chosen for sequencing, flow cytometry had shown CD8+CD57+ cell expansion. In all patients, the disease was severe acquired aplastic anemia. The TCR was taken from a human donor with aplastic anemia. The material sequenced was sorted CD4+, CD8+, or CD8+CD57+ T cells (not recorded which) from PBMCs.

CDR3 loop: CASRRSDLADYEQYF. The CDR3, as DNA: TGTGCCAGCAGACGATCGGACCTAGCTGATTACGAGCAGTACTTC. V usage is TRBV12-3 or TRBV12-4 and J usage is TRBJ2-7; maybe TRBD2 (5 bases). This CDR3 has 15 amino acids. V dropped 6 bases and J dropped 4 bases, with 19 bases sitting between them.